A single sample is the source of the 11 T cell receptor beta chains below, sequenced in a study of blood T cell repertoires in COVID-19. The protocol was immunoSEQ multiplex PCR, while the TCRdb copy is restricted to in-frame clones and leaves out a portion. The sample lists roughly 90,000 clones, roughly 88% occurring once. Sequenced sample: peripheral blood. The receptor set was obtained from a woman older than 75 with active or convalescent COVID-19.

This chain connects TRBV19 to TRBJ1-1; D is ambiguous. V dropped 4 bases and J dropped 6 bases, with 18 bases sitting between them. Germline assignment: CDR1 LNHDA and CDR2 SQIVND (reference sequence). The CDR3 has 15 residues. The CDR3 protein is CASSKPGLPGAEAFF. CDR3 bases: TGTGCCAGTAGTAAACCCGGACTCCCCGGGGCTGAAGCTTTCTTT.

In this sample, this clone turned up once. The chain is built from TRBV29-1 and TRBJ2-2; D not resolved. The germline gives CDR1 SQVTM, CDR2 ANQGSEA. CDR3 length equals 13 residues. V dropped 4 bases and J dropped 1 base, with 7 bases sitting between them. The DNA for the CDR3 is TGCAGCGTTGGTGGCAGGAACACCGGGGAGCTGTTTTTT. Translation: CSVGGRNTGELFF.

The rearrangement uses TRBV6-1 and TRBJ2-7, with a tentative D call TRBD1 (6 bases). The CDR3 consists of 19 residues. Germline CDR1 and CDR2: MNHNS and SASEGT. V was shortened by 2 bases and J by 1 base, with 24 bases between the two germline ends. The CDR3 loop reads CASSEFSGAARGGSYEQYF. The CDR3 bases are TGTGCCAGCAGTGAATTTAGTGGGGCCGCCAGGGGCGGGTCCTACGAGCAGTACTTC.

V and J are TRBV4-1 and TRBJ2-5, with 7 bases fitting TRBD2. CDR3 length: 16 amino acids. Germline-derived CDR1 and CDR2 are MGHRA and YSYEKL. V lost 5 bases and J lost 5; bases outside the gene matches: 14. CDR3 in amino acids: CASSSLTAGLGETQYF. CDR3 coding DNA: TGCGCCAGCAGCTCCCTCACAGCGGGGTTGGGGGAGACCCAGTACTTC.

The chain carries TRBV5-1 and TRBJ1-2, with no clear D. The CDR3 is 14 residues long. V dropped 4 bases and J dropped 3 bases, with 13 bases sitting between them. In germline, CDR1 is SGHRS, CDR2 YFSETQ. The DNA of the CDR3 is TGCGCCAGCAGCCCTGGACGGGGAGACTATGGCTACACCTTC. Residues: CASSPGRGDYGYTF.

The gene calls are TRBV7-8 and TRBJ2-2; tentative D call: TRBD1 (6 bases). V lost 6 bases and J 5 bases, leaving 16 bases between the germline ends. Germline V gene data show CDR1 as SGHVS and CDR2 as FQNEAQ. The CDR3 has 15 amino acids. CDR3 sequence reads: CASRRARTETGELFF. The CDR3 nucleotides read TGTGCCAGCAGGCGAGCCCGGACAGAGACCGGGGAGCTGTTTTTT.

In DNA form, the CDR3 reads TGTGCCAGCACCACCGGGACAGGGGCGGGTGGCTACACCTTC. Translation: CASTTGTGAGGYTF. This chain links TRBV27 with TRBJ1-2; 10 nucleotides match TRBD1. V shed 7 bases and J 7 bases; nucleotides not matched to a gene: 9. The CDR3 is 14 residues long. CDR1 and CDR2 from the germline V gene are MNHEY and SMNVEV (reference sequence).

V usage is TRBV10-3 and J usage is TRBJ2-5; 7 nucleotides match TRBD1. Germline loops: CDR1 ENHRY, CDR2 SYGVKD. CDR3 length: 14 residues. V gave up 6 bases and J gave up 0 bases; unmatched junction bases: 4. Here the CDR3 DNA reads TGTGCCATCAGACAAACAGGGGACCAAGAGACCCAGTACTTC. Protein: CAIRQTGDQETQYF.

This clone was observed a handful of times. The CDR3 nucleotides read TGTGCCATCAGTGATGGGACAGGTGCAACTAATGAAAAACTGTTTTTT. Translating gives CAISDGTGATNEKLFF. The chain is built from TRBV10-3 and TRBJ1-4; 8 bases agree with TRBD1. The J segment lost 0 bases and the V segment lost 3 bases, leaving 3 bases of the junction unmatched. Germline loops: CDR1 ENHRY, CDR2 SYGVKD. The CDR3 contains 16 residues.

This chain links TRBV5-1 with TRBJ1-1, with a weak D call TRBD1 (6 bases). Germline CDR1 reads SGHRS; CDR2 reads YFSETQ. Trimming took 0 bases from V and 4 from J, leaving 7 bases between them. The CDR3 length is 13 residues. CDR3 residues: CASSLGQVTEAFF. CDR3 nucleotides: TGCGCCAGCAGCTTGGGACAGGTCACTGAAGCTTTCTTT.

This clone ranks as large (0.1 to 1%). The chain uses TRBV3-1 (or the pseudogene TRBV3-2) and TRBJ2-2; 9 nucleotides agree with TRBD2. V was clipped by 2 bases and J by 5 bases; unmatched bases: 6. Germline V gene sequence: CDR1 LGHDT, CDR2 YNNKEL (reference sequence). CDR3 size: 16 residues. The CDR3 protein is CASSQHGSGGTGELFF. The CDR3, as DNA: TGTGCCAGCAGCCAACACGGTAGCGGGGGTACCGGGGAGCTGTTTTTT.